The 2 T cell receptor beta chains below come from one sample, sequenced in a study of blood T cell repertoires in COVID-19. The assay was immunoSEQ multiplex PCR, and TCRdb's table has in-frame clones only and misses some. The top ten clones hold less than 10% of a sample with about 37,000 clones, roughly 88% of them seen once. Sequencing was performed on peripheral blood. These receptors all stem from a human donor in a cohort sampled during active COVID-19.

The rearrangement uses TRBV28 and TRBJ1-2; D may be TRBD1 (6 bases). Germline CDR1 and CDR2: MDHEN and SYDVKM. V lost 3 bases and J lost 7, with 6 bases in between. The CDR3 runs 11 residues. The CDR3 DNA sequence: TGTGCCAGCAGTTTGGACAGTGGCTACACCTTC. It translates to CASSLDSGYTF.

V usage is TRBV5-1 and J usage is TRBJ2-3; D remains ambiguous. Looked up from germline, CDR1 is SGHRS and CDR2 is YFSETQ. Trimming left V 2 bases short and J 0 bases short, with 7 bases between. The CDR3 consists of 14 residues. The chain's CDR3 is CASSFGPSTDTQYF. The CDR3 DNA sequence: TGCGCCAGCAGCTTTGGCCCCAGCACAGATACGCAGTATTTT.